This section outlines one TCR beta chain sequence together with its context. Antigen specificity is unknown. V lost 6 bases, J lost 4 bases, and 7 bases stayed unmatched. The CDR3 is 15 amino acids. Germline CDR1 LGHNA, CDR2 YSLEER. This record belongs to a study of T-cell memory formation after mild COVID-19. As for the study in general: Largely donor-specific TCR clusters were found.

TCRdb called the 5' RACE reads again in MiXCR, with one record for every CDR3 protein. This sample yields about 350,000 distinct CDR3 sequences, of which roughly 13% are seen a single time; around a fifth belongs to the top ten. Study outcomes and limitations: Later expanders leaned toward CD4+, whereas clones contracting from day 15 to 85 were balanced CD4/CD8. CD4+ clones that contracted lay mainly in CM and EM; CD8+ ones lay in EMRA.

This rearrangement joins TRBV4-3 to TRBJ2-1; 9 bases agree with TRBD2. This TCR was recovered from a man aged 18 to 30 who had mild COVID-19 (a few samples of this study predate the infection). Cell type and time point are not known. The source material was PBMCs or a T cell subset sorted from them (not recorded which). CDR3 sequence (DNA): TGCGCCAGCAGTTGGGAGCGGGGGGAGTACAATGAGCAGTTCTTC. This encodes CASSWERGEYNEQFF.